Following are 30 T cell receptor beta chains from one sample sequenced in a study of early T cells in non-severe SARS-CoV-2 infection. From the 5' RACE reads, TCRdb called clonotypes with MiXCR, one entry per CDR3 protein. This sample carries about 21,000 distinct CDR3 sequences, roughly 5.6% of them seen once, and the ten largest clones take approximately 15%. Material: whole blood, obtained at baseline. These receptors originate from an adult who was a healthcare worker with PCR-confirmed SARS-CoV-2 infection or an uninfected control (not recorded which).

At least ten counts were recorded for this clonotype. This rearrangement joins TRBV7-9 to TRBJ1-2; a possible D gene is TRBD1 (5 bases). Germline V CDR1 and CDR2: SEHNR, FQNEAQ (reference sequence). The CDR3 runs 12 residues. With 3 bases removed from V and 9 bases from J, the gap between germline ends came to 11 bases. This chain's CDR3 is CASSFPQVRYTF. The CDR3, as DNA: TGTGCCAGCAGCTTCCCACAGGTTCGCTACACCTTC.

This clonotype was seen a handful of times. The chain employs TRBV29-1 and TRBJ1-1; possible D gene TRBD1, 6 bases. Trimming took 0 bases from V and 4 from J, leaving 12 bases between them. CDR3 length: 14 residues. Germline values: CDR1 SQVTM, CDR2 ANQGSEA. The CDR3 region is CSVEDTGARTEAFF. The CDR3 DNA reads TGCAGCGTTGAAGATACGGGGGCGCGCACTGAAGCTTTCTTT.

This clonotype has more than one count but fewer than ten. V and J are TRBV10-3 and TRBJ2-7, with 7 nucleotides matching TRBD1. The CDR3 loop spans 14 amino acids. The germline V gene has CDR1 ENHRY and CDR2 SYGVKD. V was clipped by 2 bases and J by 2 bases; unmatched bases: 3. DNA of the CDR3: TGTGCCATCAGTGAGCCGGGACAGACCTACGAGCAGTACTTC. It codes for CAISEPGQTYEQYF.

In its sample, this clonotype is medium-sized (0.01 to 0.1%). The chain uses TRBV12-3 or TRBV12-4 and TRBJ2-1, with TRBD2 identical over 10 bases. Losses at the gene ends were 8 bases for V and 15 bases for J; bases not matched to a gene: 16. The CDR3 runs to 14 residues. CDR3 loop: CASSLGLAGALGFF. Here the CDR3 DNA reads TGTGCCAGCTCCCTCGGGCTAGCGGGGGCCCTGGGGTTCTTC.

This clonotype was observed at least ten times. The chain uses TRBV9 and TRBJ2-2, with a tentative D call TRBD1 (6 bases). Trimming took 0 bases from V and 5 from J, leaving 17 bases between them. CDR3 size: 17 residues. Germline CDR1 and CDR2: SGDLS and YYNGEE. CDR3 sequence reads: CASSVAVGGRVTGELFF. The CDR3 DNA sequence: TGTGCCAGCAGCGTAGCTGTAGGGGGAAGAGTAACCGGGGAGCTGTTTTTT.

The chain joins TRBV10-3 to TRBJ2-7, with 8 bases fitting TRBD1. The CDR3 covers 13 residues. Germline loops: CDR1 ENHRY, CDR2 SYGVKD. V gave up 3 bases and J gave up 6 bases; unmatched junction bases: 4. Written as DNA, the CDR3 is TGTGCCATCAGTGACCCGACAGGGGTCGAGCAGTACTTC. Translation gives CAISDPTGVEQYF.

This clonotype was counted many times. This chain uses TRBV6-5 with TRBJ1-5; D call uncertain. The ends were cut back, 10 bases at V and 0 bases at J, with 10 bases in the middle. This CDR3 is 13 amino acids long. CDR1 is MNHEY and CDR2 is SVGAGI in the germline V gene. The CDR3 region is CATRRGSNQPQHF. The CDR3 DNA reads as TGTGCCACCAGACGGGGTAGCAATCAGCCCCAGCATTTT.

The table lists this clonotype with a few counts. The V gene is TRBV15, the J gene TRBJ2-7, with D unresolved. Between the trimmed V and J ends, which lost 2 bases and 3 bases, there was a span of 8 bases. From germline, CDR1 is LNHNV and CDR2 YYDKDF (reference sequence). The CDR3 extends over 13 amino acids. DNA for the CDR3: TGTGCCACCAGCAGACGTAACAGCTACGAGCAGTACTTC. Its translation: CATSRRNSYEQYF.

This clonotype is classed as medium-sized (0.01 to 0.1%). V gene TRBV3-1 combines with J gene TRBJ1-1; the D gene is possibly TRBD1 (6 bases). CDR1 is LGHDT and CDR2 is YNNKEL in the germline V gene (reference sequence). Trimming stripped 7 bases from V and 5 bases from J, with 14 bases between. CDR3 size: 13 residues. As DNA, the CDR3 is TGTGCCAGCACCCGACAAGGGGGGACTGAAGCTTTCTTT. Its protein product is CASTRQGGTEAFF.

This clonotype has a count of ten or more. V and J are TRBV5-6 and TRBJ2-7; 10 nucleotides align to TRBD1. The V and J ends lost 4 bases and 3 bases, in that order; junction bases with no gene match: 7. There are 15 residues in the CDR3. Germline values: CDR1 SGHDT, CDR2 YYEEEE. DNA for the CDR3: TGTGCCAGCAGCCCACCGGGACAGGGGTACTACGAGCAGTACTTC. It yields the protein CASSPPGQGYYEQYF. Based on the CDR3 plus reference TRBV5-6 and TRBJ2-7, the full variable domain is DAGVTQSPTHLIKTRGQQVTLRCSPKSGHDTVSWYQQALGQGPQFIFQYYEEEERQRGNFPDRFSGHQFPNYSSELNVNALLLGDSALYLCASSPPGQGYYEQYFGPGTRLTVT.

This clonotype was seen only a few times. This chain links TRBV30 with TRBJ1-3, with 7 positions matching TRBD1. This CDR3 is 14 amino acids long. The germline V gene has CDR1 GTSNPN and CDR2 SVGIG (reference sequence). Losses at the gene ends were 8 bases for V and 0 bases for J; bases not matched to a gene: 7. In nucleotides, the CDR3 is TGTGCCCGCACACAGGGGAACTCTGGAAACACCATATATTTT. Residues: CARTQGNSGNTIYF. Full variable domain (remainder filled in from reference TRBV30 and TRBJ1-3): SQTIHQWPATLVQPVGSPLSLECTVEGTSNPNLYWYRQAAGRGLQLLFYSVGIGQISSEVPQNLSASRPQDRQFILSSKKLLLSDSGFYLCARTQGNSGNTIYFGEGSWLTVV.

This clonotype was detected only a few times. Here the CDR3 reads CASSGQGNQPQHF. The CDR3, as DNA: TGTGCCAGCAGCGGACAGGGCAATCAGCCCCAGCATTTT. This chain connects TRBV7-2 to TRBJ1-5; TRBD1 aligns across 7 bases. CDR3 length equals 13 residues. Germline V gene data show CDR1 as SGHTA and CDR2 as FQGNSA. V gave up 5 bases and J gave up 2 bases; unmatched junction bases: 0. The whole variable domain, filled in from reference TRBV7-2 and TRBJ1-5, reads GAGVSQSPSNKVTEKGKDVELRCDPISGHTALYWYRQSLGQGLEFLIYFQGNSAPDKSGLPSDRFSAERTGGSVSTLTIQRTQQEDSAVYLCASSGQGNQPQHFGDGTRLSIL.

The chain recombines TRBV6-5 with TRBJ1-1; D is unresolved. There are 11 residues in the CDR3. The ends were cut back, 7 bases at V and 13 bases at J, with 16 bases in the middle. Germline-derived CDR1 and CDR2 are MNHEY and SVGAGI. The CDR3 nucleotides read TGTGCCAGCATCCCCTCCTTGGATCTTTTCTTT. It yields the protein CASIPSLDLFF.

This chain links TRBV12-3 or TRBV12-4 with TRBJ2-5, with unresolved D. Deletions cut 6 bases from V and 2 bases from J, with 10 bases between. The CDR3 loop spans 13 amino acids. The CDR3 nucleotides read TGTGCCAGCAGGTCGGACGCACAAGAGACCCAGTACTTC. Its protein product is CASRSDAQETQYF.

J is TRBJ1-1 and V is TRBV3-1; no reliable D call. The germline V gene has CDR1 LGHDT and CDR2 YNNKEL (reference sequence). The CDR3 is made up of 14 amino acids. Trimming shortened V by 1 base and J by 5 bases, and 11 bases separated the two germline ends. CDR3 sequence (DNA): TGTGCCAGCAGCCAAGCGGGTTTAGGGACTGAAGCTTTCTTT. It codes for CASSQAGLGTEAFF.

This clonotype occurred many times. This chain links TRBV10-1 with TRBJ2-5; 10 bases are a match to TRBD2. The CDR3 runs to 17 residues. CDR1 and CDR2 from the germline V gene are WNHNN and SYGVQD (reference sequence). Unmatched junction bases numbered 9, after V lost 3 bases and J lost 2 bases. The CDR3 DNA reads as TGCGCCAGCAGTGACTCTAGCGGGGGCCTAAAACAAGAGACCCAGTACTTC. Translated, it gives CASSDSSGGLKQETQYF.

This clonotype appeared many times. The chain links TRBV30 to TRBJ1-2; TRBD1 agrees at 9 bases. Germline CDR1 and CDR2: GTSNPN and SVGIG (reference sequence). The V and J ends lost 0 bases and 6 bases, in that order; junction bases with no gene match: 11. The length of the CDR3 is 16 residues. CDR3 amino acids: CAWSVRRSWDRDGYTF. CDR3 nucleotide sequence: TGTGCCTGGAGTGTACGACGAAGTTGGGACAGGGATGGCTACACCTTC.

This clonotype was found many times. This rearrangement joins TRBV29-1 to TRBJ1-3; D is perhaps TRBD1 (6 bases). With 6 bases removed from V and 3 bases from J, the gap between germline ends came to 15 bases. The length of the CDR3 is 14 residues. Germline V gene data show CDR1 as SQVTM and CDR2 as ANQGSEA. The CDR3 coding sequence is TGCAGCGTGGAGGTGGCAGGGGTTGGAAACACCATATATTTT. As protein: CSVEVAGVGNTIYF.

The chain carries TRBV9 and TRBJ1-1; no firm D call. The CDR3 contains 15 residues. The V gene lost 0 bases and the J gene lost 1 base, with 10 bases spanning the gap. CDR1 and CDR2 from the germline V gene are SGDLS and YYNGEE. The CDR3 loop is CASSVGVIANTEAFF. The DNA for the CDR3 is TGTGCCAGCAGCGTAGGTGTGATTGCGAACACTGAAGCTTTCTTT.

V is TRBV7-9 and J is TRBJ2-3; the D is unclear. Trimming left V 3 bases short and J 0 bases short, with 10 bases between. This CDR3 region has 15 residues. Germline V CDR1 and CDR2: SEHNR, FQNEAQ (reference sequence). CDR3 DNA: TGTGCCAGCAGCTTTAGAGCAACTAGCACAGATACGCAGTATTTT. Its translation: CASSFRATSTDTQYF.

There are many counts of this clonotype. CDR3 nucleotide sequence: TGTGCCAGCAGCTTGGCCGCTGGGGGGCGAAGGGATTCACCCCTCCACTTT. Protein product: CASSLAAGGRRDSPLHF. The chain couples TRBV5-5 to TRBJ1-6, with D tentatively TRBD1 (6 bases). CDR1 is SGHKS, CDR2 YYEKEE, per germline (reference sequence). V lost 0 bases, J lost 8 bases, and 18 bases lay in between. CDR3 length: 17 residues.

The chain's CDR3 is CASSRGLAGGLTDTQYF. The CDR3 DNA reads TGTGCCAGCAGTAGAGGACTAGCGGGGGGTCTCACAGATACGCAGTATTTT. The chain recombines TRBV6-2 or TRBV6-3 with TRBJ2-3; 14 bases align to TRBD2. The V gene end was trimmed by 5 bases and the J gene end by 2 bases; junction bases not matched to a gene: 6. The CDR3 extends over 17 amino acids. Germline CDR1 is MNHEY and CDR2 is SVGEGT.

This clonotype appeared a few times. The rearrangement joins TRBV6-2 or TRBV6-3 to TRBJ2-3; weak D call: TRBD2 (6 bases). The CDR3 contains 16 residues. Between the trimmed V and J ends, which lost 2 bases and 2 bases, there was a span of 14 bases. CDR1 MNHEY and CDR2 SVGEGT come from the germline V gene. The CDR3 DNA sequence: TGTGCCAGCAGTTACAACCCGCTAGCGCCCACAGATACGCAGTATTTT. Amino acid sequence: CASSYNPLAPTDTQYF.

This clonotype has only a few counts. The chain recombines TRBV6-5 with TRBJ1-2; 8 bases line up with TRBD1. This CDR3 region has 17 residues. From germline, CDR1 is MNHEY and CDR2 SVGAGI. V shed 6 bases and J 3 bases; nucleotides not matched to a gene: 15. For the CDR3, the DNA is TGTGCCAGCAGCACAACAGGGGGTCAGTTACGTGACTATGGCTACACCTTC. Its protein is CASSTTGGQLRDYGYTF.

There are many counts of this clonotype. V usage is TRBV30 and J usage is TRBJ1-2, with a possible D match to TRBD1 (6 bases). This CDR3 contains 12 residues. V was shortened by 3 bases and J by 7 bases, with 12 bases between the two germline ends. CDR1 and CDR2 (germline): GTSNPN, SVGIG (reference sequence). CDR3 in amino acids: CAWRAGASGYTF. The CDR3 coding sequence is TGTGCCTGGAGGGCAGGGGCAAGTGGCTACACCTTC.

This clonotype was counted at least ten times. The chain carries TRBV5-6 and TRBJ2-7; 7 bases line up with TRBD1. After removal of 4 bases from V and 3 bases from J, the junction contained 7 bases not matched to a gene. This CDR3 spans 14 amino acids. Per the germline V gene, CDR1 is SGHDT and CDR2 is YYEEEE. The CDR3 DNA follows: TGTGCCAGCAGCCGTGACCACAGGGGCTACGAGCAGTACTTC. Its translation is CASSRDHRGYEQYF.

This clonotype was detected ten times or more. The V and J genes are TRBV7-3 and TRBJ2-5; D not certain. The CDR3 is 15 amino acids. Trimming shortened V by 2 bases and J by 5 bases, and 15 bases separated the two germline ends. The germline V gene encodes CDR1 SGHTA and CDR2 FQGTGA. The CDR3 sequence: CASSLLGSERETQYF. CDR3 sequence (DNA): TGTGCCAGCAGCTTATTGGGCAGCGAGAGGGAGACCCAGTACTTC.

This clonotype was found many times. The V gene is TRBV7-3, the J gene TRBJ1-4, with D unclear. Germline CDR1 is SGHTA and CDR2 is FQGTGA. The CDR3 is made up of 13 amino acids. Trimming cost V 2 bases and J 7 bases, with 8 bases left between them. The CDR3 coding sequence is TGTGCCAGCAGCTTAGGTCCTTTTGAAAAACTGTTTTTT. The encoded protein is CASSLGPFEKLFF. Looking up the rest from reference TRBV7-3 and TRBJ1-4 gives the full variable domain: GAGVSQTPSNKVTEKGKYVELRCDPISGHTALYWYRQSLGQGPEFLIYFQGTGAADDSGLPNDRFFAVRPEGSVSTLKIQRTERGDSAVYLCASSLGPFEKLFFGSGTQLSVL.

Many counts were recorded for this clonotype. The chain has TRBV6-5 and TRBJ2-4; perhaps TRBD2 as D (5 bases). Trimming pared 8 bases from V and 4 bases from J, leaving 6 bases between. This CDR3 region has 11 residues. Germline V gene lookup returns CDR1 MNHEY and CDR2 SVGAGI. The CDR3 region is CASSGKNIQYF. As DNA, the CDR3 is TGTGCCAGCTCGGGGAAAAACATTCAGTACTTC.

V is TRBV27 and J is TRBJ2-1; D is uncertain. The CDR3 runs 14 residues. The V gene's germline CDR1 is MNHEY and CDR2 SMNVEV (reference sequence). V lost 7 bases to trimming and J lost 3 bases, with 13 bases between them. As DNA, the CDR3 is TGTGCCAGCACCCCTTCCTTCCACTACAATGAGCAGTTCTTC. Amino acids: CASTPSFHYNEQFF.